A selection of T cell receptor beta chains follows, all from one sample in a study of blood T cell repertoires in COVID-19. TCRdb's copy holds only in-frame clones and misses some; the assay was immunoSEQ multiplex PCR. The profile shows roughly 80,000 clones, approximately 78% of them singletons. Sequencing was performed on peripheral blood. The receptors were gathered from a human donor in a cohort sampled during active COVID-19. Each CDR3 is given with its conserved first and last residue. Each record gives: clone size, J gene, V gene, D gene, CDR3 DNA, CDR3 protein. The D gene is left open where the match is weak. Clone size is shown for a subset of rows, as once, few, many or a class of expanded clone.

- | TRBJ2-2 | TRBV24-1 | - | TGTGCCACCAGTGATTCCGGGACATCGGCCAACACCGGGGAGCTGTTTTTT | CATSDSGTSANTGELFF
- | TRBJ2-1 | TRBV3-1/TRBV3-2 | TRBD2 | TGTGCCAGCAGCCCCGGGACTAGCGGAGGAAATGAGCAGTTCTTC | CASSPGTSGGNEQFF
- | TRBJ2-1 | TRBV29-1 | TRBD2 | TGCAGCGTTGATCGGCGGGGGGACCCCTACAATGAGCAGTTCTTC | CSVDRRGDPYNEQFF
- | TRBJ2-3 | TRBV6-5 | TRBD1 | TGTGCCAGCAACAGGGGTGGCACAGATACGCAGTATTTT | CASNRGGTDTQYF
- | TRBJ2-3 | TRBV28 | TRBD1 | TGTGCCAGCAGTTTATTCGACTCGACAGGGGGAGATACGCAGTATTTT | CASSLFDSTGGDTQYF
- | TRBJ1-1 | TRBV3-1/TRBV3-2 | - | TGTGCCAGCAGCCAAAGGGGCGGAAACCTAGAAGCTTTCTTT | CASSQRGGNLEAFF
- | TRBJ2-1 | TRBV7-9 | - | TGTGCCAGCAGCCGAGGGGGTGACAAGATATACAATGAGCAGTTCTTC | CASSRGGDKIYNEQFF
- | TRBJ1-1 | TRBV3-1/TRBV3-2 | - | TGTGCCAGCAGCCAAGGTAAAGGGGCCTACACTGAAGCTTTCTTT | CASSQGKGAYTEAFF
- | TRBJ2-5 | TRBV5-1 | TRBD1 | TGCGCCAGCAGCCAACAGGGGTACCAAGAGACCCAGTACTTC | CASSQQGYQETQYF
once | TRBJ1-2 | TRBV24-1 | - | TGTGCCACCAGTGATTTTACGGGGGGCAAAGGCTACACCTTC | CATSDFTGGKGYTF
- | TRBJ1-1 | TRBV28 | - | TGTGCCAGCCACAGGGACATAAACACTGAAGCTTTCTTT | CASHRDINTEAFF
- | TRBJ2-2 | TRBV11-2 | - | TGTGCCAGCAGCTCGGACAACACTAACACCGGGGAGCTGTTTTTT | CASSSDNTNTGELFF
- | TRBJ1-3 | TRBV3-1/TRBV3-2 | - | TGTGCCAGCAGCCAATTTGGCATGGGAAACACCATATATTTT | CASSQFGMGNTIYF
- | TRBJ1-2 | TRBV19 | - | TGTGCCAGTAGTATTCCGGGTCTTAACTATGGCTACACCTTC | CASSIPGLNYGYTF
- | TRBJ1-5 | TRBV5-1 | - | TGCGCCAGCAGCCCGTCGGGTTCTACCAATCAGCCCCAGCATTTT | CASSPSGSTNQPQHF
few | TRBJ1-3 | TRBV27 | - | TGTGCCAGCAGTTTATCAAGAGGCCATGGAAACACCATATATTTT | CASSLSRGHGNTIYF
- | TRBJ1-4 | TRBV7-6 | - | TGTGCCAGCAGCTCAGGACGGGATAATGAAAAACTGTTTTTT | CASSSGRDNEKLFF
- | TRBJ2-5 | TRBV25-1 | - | TGTGCCAGCAGCACATCTGGACGGGGCCAAGAGACCCAGTACTTC | CASSTSGRGQETQYF
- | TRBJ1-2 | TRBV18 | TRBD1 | TGTGCCAGCTCACCCCAGGACAGGGGTAAGGGCTACACCTTC | CASSPQDRGKGYTF
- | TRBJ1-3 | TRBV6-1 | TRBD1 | TGTGCCAGCAGTGAAACGGCCCGGGACAGGGTTGGAAACACCATATATTTT | CASSETARDRVGNTIYF
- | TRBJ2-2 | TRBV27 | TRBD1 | TGTGCCAGCGCACCGGGACAGGGCCGTAACACCGGGGAGCTGTTTTTT | CASAPGQGRNTGELFF
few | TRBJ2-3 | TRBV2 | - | TGTGCCAGCCGGCGGGGTCGCACAGATACGCAGTATTTT | CASRRGRTDTQYF
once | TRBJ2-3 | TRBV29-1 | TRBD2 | TGCAGCGGTGAATCGGGGGGTAGCACAGATACGCAGTATTTT | CSGESGGSTDTQYF
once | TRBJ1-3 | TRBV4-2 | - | TGTGCCAGCAGCCGAATGGGTCAGGTGAGCTCTGGAAACACCATATATTTT | CASSRMGQVSSGNTIYF
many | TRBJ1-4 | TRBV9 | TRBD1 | TGTGCCAGCAGCGGTCCCGGGACAGGGGTTAAACTGTTTTTT | CASSGPGTGVKLFF
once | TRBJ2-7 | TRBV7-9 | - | TGTGCCAGCAGCTTAATAGCCGCGAGCAGCCTATTATCCTACGAGCAGTACTTC | CASSLIAASSLLSYEQYF
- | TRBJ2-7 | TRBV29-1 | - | TGCAGCGTTTGTGAAGGGGTGGCCCTGTCGCAGTACTTC | CSVCEGVALSQYF
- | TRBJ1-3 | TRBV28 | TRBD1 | TGTGCCAGCACCCGACAGGGGGCTGCAAACACCATATATTTT | CASTRQGAANTIYF
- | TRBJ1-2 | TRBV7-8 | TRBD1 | TGTGCCAGCAGCTTTCCGGGGACAGGGGTCGATGGCTACACCTTC | CASSFPGTGVDGYTF
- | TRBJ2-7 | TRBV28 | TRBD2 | TGTGCCAGCAGTTTACTGACTAGCACGGAGTACGAGCAGTACTTC | CASSLLTSTEYEQYF
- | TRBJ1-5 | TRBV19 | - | TGTGCCAGTAGTCCAGGGGACGTTTTTAGGCCCCAGCATTTT | CASSPGDVFRPQHF